This entry describes one T cell receptor beta chain. Its antigen is unidentified. This table comes from immunoSEQ multiplex PCR, and its TCRdb copy is limited to in-frame clones, with some not included. The table lists over 25,000 clones, under 75% of them singletons, with around 35% in the top ten. Trimming took 4 bases from V and 4 from J; bases not matched to a gene: 4. CDR1 and CDR2 from the germline V gene are SGHTA and FQGNSA. The CDR3 extends over 14 amino acids. The sample originates from a study of early stage breast cancer tumors. Turning to the study itself: ER+/PR+/HER2- status applied to twelve of 16 invasive breast tumors. Samples were sequenced at about 9.7-fold average coverage.

Study-wide results and limits: Blood repertoires resembled normal breast more than tumor. Tumors had roughly 2.4-fold higher T cell density and higher clonality than adjacent normal breast tissue.

This chain connects TRBV7-2 to TRBJ1-2; 9 nucleotides match TRBD1. The source is a person in their fifties or sixties with breast cancer. The sequenced material came from blood. In nucleotides, the CDR3 is TGTGCCAGCAGCTCCATGGGACAGGGCTATGGCTACACCTTC. Translation gives CASSSMGQGYGYTF.